This is a list of T cell receptor beta chains from one sample in a study of T cell repertoires in cytomegalovirus infection. Using its own MiXCR run on the reads, TCRdb lists one record per CDR3 protein. The data hold around 900,000 distinct CDR3 sequences, with around 31% observed a single time. The antigens for these receptors are not known. The input for sequencing was cultured CD8+ T cells from PBMCs, taken from culture after CMV antigen stimulation. These TCRs come from a human donor in good health (CMV status not recorded). Some clones in this sample may be carry-over from other donors' samples. Both conserved end residues are part of each CDR3. A D gene is named only where the DNA matches it firmly. Clone size is stated in some rows and not others, as once, few, many or a class when expanded.

cdr3_aa,cdr3_nt,clone_size,d_call,j_call,v_call
CASSLAGWTSGPKGEQFF,TGTGCCAGCAGCTTAGCAGGCTGGACTAGCGGGCCGAAAGGTGAGCAGTTCTTC,few,TRBD2,TRBJ2-1,TRBV7-8
CASSLDPRGTLLSTDTQYF,TGTGCCAGCAGCTTAGATCCCCGGGGAACCCTCCTTAGCACAGATACGCAGTATTTT,many,NA,TRBJ2-3,TRBV7-8
CASSPAGADYGYTF,TGTGCCAGCAGCCCGGCGGGGGCCGACTATGGCTACACCTTC,NA,NA,TRBJ1-2,TRBV11-2
CASSYERRTRISGNTIYF,TGTGCCAGCAGTTACGAGAGGCGGACGCGTATCTCTGGAAACACCATATATTTT,NA,NA,TRBJ1-3,TRBV6-6
CASSLARGGLAEAFF,TGTGCCAGCAGTTTAGCAAGAGGGGGCCTTGCTGAAGCTTTCTTT,NA,TRBD1,TRBJ1-1,TRBV12-3/TRBV12-4
CASTPRWGNPLHF,TGTGCCAGTACCCCTCGGTGGGGGAATCCCCTCCACTTT,few,NA,TRBJ1-6,TRBV19
CATSERGWTEAFF,TGTGCCACCAGTGAGCGAGGGTGGACTGAAGCTTTCTTT,NA,NA,TRBJ1-1,TRBV24-1
CASSPGGDWSYEQYF,TGTGCCAGCAGTCCTGGGGGAGACTGGTCCTACGAGCAGTACTTC,NA,NA,TRBJ2-7,TRBV27
CANSPRYGLGTMDYGYTF,TGTGCCAACAGCCCGCGTTATGGGCTAGGGACTATGGACTATGGCTACACCTTC,NA,NA,TRBJ1-2,TRBV7-3
CASSLRRSSLTQYF,TGTGCCAGCAGCTTACGCAGGAGCAGTTTGACCCAGTACTTC,few,NA,TRBJ2-5,TRBV7-6
CASSLTLADSYNEQFF,TGTGCCAGCAGCTTAACTCTAGCGGATTCCTACAATGAGCAGTTCTTC,few,TRBD2,TRBJ2-1,TRBV7-9
CASSQAPSLNTEAFF,TGCGCCAGCAGCCAAGCACCCAGCCTGAACACTGAAGCTTTCTTT,NA,NA,TRBJ1-1,TRBV4-1
CASSPTPESYMNTEAFF,TGTGCCAGCAGTCCAACTCCCGAGTCTTACATGAACACTGAAGCTTTCTTT,few,NA,TRBJ1-1,TRBV27
CSARGGTSSVASTDTQYF,TGCAGTGCTAGAGGGGGGACTAGCTCGGTAGCTAGCACAGATACGCAGTATTTT,NA,TRBD2,TRBJ2-3,TRBV20-1
CASSQEGTDLPTDTQYF,TGCGCCAGCAGCCAAGAAGGCACTGATCTCCCCACAGATACGCAGTATTTT,NA,NA,TRBJ2-3,TRBV4-3
CASSQVDGSSYNEQFF,TGTGCCAGCAGCCAAGTAGACGGTAGCTCCTACAATGAGCAGTTCTTC,once,NA,TRBJ2-1,TRBV14
CASPFRTGGRTDTQYF,TGTGCCAGCCCCTTCCGGACAGGGGGTAGAACAGATACGCAGTATTTT,few,TRBD1,TRBJ2-3,TRBV7-3
CASSYPRGEETQYF,TGTGCCAGCAGTTACCCTAGGGGGGAAGAGACCCAGTACTTC,few,NA,TRBJ2-5,TRBV6-6
CASRETWGTQYF,TGTGCCAGCAGGGAGACTTGGGGTACGCAGTATTTT,NA,NA,TRBJ2-3,TRBV2
CASTWGGDNEQFF,TGTGCCAGCACTTGGGGTGGGGACAATGAGCAGTTCTTC,few,NA,TRBJ2-1,TRBV7-6
CASSSSPRGPFTDTQYF,TGTGCCAGCAGTTCATCCCCGAGGGGGCCCTTCACAGATACGCAGTATTTT,NA,TRBD1,TRBJ2-3,TRBV27
CASSRPEDRGGNEQFF,TGTGCCAGCAGCCGGCCGGAGGACAGGGGGGGCAATGAGCAGTTCTTC,many,TRBD1,TRBJ2-1,TRBV7-2
CASSLDTGGSYGYTF,TGTGCCAGCAGCCTGGACACAGGGGGGAGCTATGGCTACACCTTC,NA,TRBD1,TRBJ1-2,TRBV7-9
CASSPETSGNEQFF,TGTGCCAGCAGCCCCGAGACTAGCGGCAATGAGCAGTTCTTC,few,TRBD2,TRBJ2-1,TRBV7-6
CASSQGGGGGELFF,TGTGCCAGCAGCCAGGGGGGCGGGGGCGGGGAGCTGTTTTTT,few,NA,TRBJ2-2,TRBV27
CAFLDSGVDTQYF,TGTGCCTTCCTGGACAGCGGGGTAGATACGCAGTATTTT,NA,NA,TRBJ2-3,TRBV5-4
CASSFNSGHTAFF,TGTGCCAGCAGCTTTAATTCCGGACATACAGCTTTCTTT,NA,NA,TRBJ1-1,TRBV5-5
CASSMTGGDEQYF,TGTGCCAGCAGTATGACAGGGGGCGACGAGCAGTACTTC,few,TRBD1,TRBJ2-7,TRBV6-6
CVSSFKQGRNEQFF,TGTGTCAGCAGCTTCAAACAAGGGAGGAATGAGCAGTTCTTC,NA,NA,TRBJ2-1,TRBV11-2
CASRYSSPDTNYGYTF,TGTGCCAGCAGATACTCTAGCCCGGACACCAACTATGGCTACACCTTC,few,NA,TRBJ1-2,TRBV12-3/TRBV12-4
CATSRDNWGATDTQYF,TGTGCCACCAGCAGAGATAATTGGGGGGCCACAGATACGCAGTATTTT,once,NA,TRBJ2-3,TRBV15
CASSDFGYGYTF,TGCGCCAGCAGCGATTTTGGGTATGGCTACACCTTC,NA,NA,TRBJ1-2,TRBV4-1
CASNRGLVETQYF,TGTGCCAGCAACAGGGGGCTCGTGGAGACCCAGTACTTC,NA,TRBD1,TRBJ2-5,TRBV5-8
CASSETSGGEQFF,TGCGCCAGCAGTGAAACTAGCGGGGGAGAGCAGTTCTTC,few,TRBD2,TRBJ2-1,TRBV10-2
CASSLDRGRTNEQFF,TGTGCCAGCAGCTTGGACAGGGGCCGTACTAATGAGCAGTTCTTC,NA,TRBD1,TRBJ2-1,TRBV7-3
CASSARSGGAADTQYF,TGTGCTAGCAGCGCTCGTAGCGGGGGGGCGGCAGATACGCAGTATTTT,few,TRBD2,TRBJ2-3,TRBV7-7
CASSLKGTSLLDTQYF,TGTGCCAGCAGCTTAAAAGGGACTAGCCTTTTGGATACGCAGTATTTT,NA,TRBD2,TRBJ2-3,TRBV7-3
CASSTPKYNEQFF,TGTGCCAGTAGTACGCCAAAATACAATGAGCAGTTCTTC,NA,NA,TRBJ2-1,TRBV19
CASSLEGGTGGFEKLFF,TGTGCCAGCAGCTTAGAGGGGGGGACAGGGGGATTTGAAAAACTGTTTTTT,many,TRBD1,TRBJ1-4,TRBV7-2
CASSTWSSGANVLTF,TGTGCCAGCAGTACCTGGAGCTCTGGGGCCAACGTCCTGACTTTC,NA,NA,TRBJ2-6,TRBV6-2/TRBV6-3
CASSPEGGRDEQFF,TGTGCCAGCAGCCCAGAGGGGGGGAGGGATGAGCAGTTCTTC,many,NA,TRBJ2-1,TRBV7-6
CASSEVAGGRHEQFF,TGTGCCAGCAGCGAGGTAGCGGGGGGGAGGCATGAGCAGTTCTTC,NA,TRBD2,TRBJ2-1,TRBV7-6
CASKTGGAQNEQFF,TGTGCCAGCAAAACAGGGGGCGCTCAGAATGAGCAGTTCTTC,NA,TRBD1,TRBJ2-1,TRBV27
CASSTTGTGTLKLFF,TGTGCCAGCAGCACCACCGGGACAGGGACACTAAAACTGTTTTTT,few,TRBD1,TRBJ1-4,TRBV7-9
CASSLGLVVEQYF,TGTGCCAGCAGTTTGGGGCTAGTTGTTGAGCAGTACTTC,NA,NA,TRBJ2-7,TRBV6-2/TRBV6-3
CASSYFVHSRGYGYTF,TGTGCCAGCAGTTACTTCGTTCACAGCCGGGGCTATGGCTACACCTTC,few,NA,TRBJ1-2,TRBV6-6
CASSETRNNEQFF,TGTGCCAGCAGTGAGACTAGAAACAATGAGCAGTTCTTC,NA,NA,TRBJ2-1,TRBV6-1
CASSLSPAAYQETQYF,TGTGCCAGCAGCTTATCGCCAGCGGCGTACCAAGAGACCCAGTACTTC,NA,NA,TRBJ2-5,TRBV7-2
CASSQETVTYNEQFF,TGCGCCAGCAGCCAAGAGACAGTTACCTACAATGAGCAGTTCTTC,NA,NA,TRBJ2-1,TRBV4-1
CASSSTPRDRYEQYF,TGTGCCAGCAGTTCAACCCCCAGGGATCGATACGAGCAGTACTTC,few,NA,TRBJ2-7,TRBV2
CSARDGEGYTF,TGCAGTGCTAGAGACGGCGAGGGCTACACCTTC,NA,NA,TRBJ1-2,TRBV20-1
CASSLDSEPNYGYTF,TGTGCCAGCAGCTTGGACAGCGAACCCAACTATGGCTACACCTTC,many,NA,TRBJ1-2,TRBV7-6
CASSGLVASTDTQYF,TGCGCCAGCTCCGGACTAGTCGCTAGCACAGATACGCAGTATTTT,NA,TRBD2,TRBJ2-3,TRBV4-3
CASSERTVNEQFF,TGTGCCAGCAGTGAAAGGACAGTCAATGAGCAGTTCTTC,many,NA,TRBJ2-1,TRBV25-1